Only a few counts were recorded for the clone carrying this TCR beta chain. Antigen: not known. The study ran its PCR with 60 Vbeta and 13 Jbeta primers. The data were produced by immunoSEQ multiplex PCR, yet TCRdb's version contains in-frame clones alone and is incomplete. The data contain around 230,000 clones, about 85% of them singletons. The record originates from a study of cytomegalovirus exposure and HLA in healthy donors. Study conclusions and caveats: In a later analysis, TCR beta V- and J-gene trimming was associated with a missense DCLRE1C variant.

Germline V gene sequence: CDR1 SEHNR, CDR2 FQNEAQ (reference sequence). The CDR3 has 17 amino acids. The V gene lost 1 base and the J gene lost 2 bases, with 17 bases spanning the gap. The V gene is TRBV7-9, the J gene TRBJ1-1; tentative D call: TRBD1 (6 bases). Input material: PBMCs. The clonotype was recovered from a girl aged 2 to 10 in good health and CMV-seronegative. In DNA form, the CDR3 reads TGTGCCAGCAGCTTAGGGGTCCCGGACAGCCGCAACACTGAAGCTTTCTTT. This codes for CASSLGVPDSRNTEAFF.